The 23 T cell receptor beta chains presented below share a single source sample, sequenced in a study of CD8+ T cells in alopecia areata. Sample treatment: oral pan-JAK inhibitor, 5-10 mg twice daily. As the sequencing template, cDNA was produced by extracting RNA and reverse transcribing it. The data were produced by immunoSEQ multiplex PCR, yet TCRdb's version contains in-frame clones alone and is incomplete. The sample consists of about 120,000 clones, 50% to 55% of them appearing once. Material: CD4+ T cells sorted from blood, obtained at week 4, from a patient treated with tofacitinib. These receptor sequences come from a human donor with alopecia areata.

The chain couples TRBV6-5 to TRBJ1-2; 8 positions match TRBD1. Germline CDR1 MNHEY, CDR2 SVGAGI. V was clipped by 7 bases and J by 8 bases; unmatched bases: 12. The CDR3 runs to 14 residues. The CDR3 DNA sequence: TGTGCCAGCACCCTAACGACAGGGGCCGACGGCTACACCTTC. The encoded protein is CASTLTTGADGYTF.

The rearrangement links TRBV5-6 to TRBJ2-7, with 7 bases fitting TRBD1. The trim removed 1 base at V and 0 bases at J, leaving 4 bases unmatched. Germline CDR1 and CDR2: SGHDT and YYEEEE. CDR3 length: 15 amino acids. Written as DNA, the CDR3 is TGTGCCAGCAGCTTGTTGGGACAGAGCTCCTACGAGCAGTACTTC. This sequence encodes CASSLLGQSSYEQYF.

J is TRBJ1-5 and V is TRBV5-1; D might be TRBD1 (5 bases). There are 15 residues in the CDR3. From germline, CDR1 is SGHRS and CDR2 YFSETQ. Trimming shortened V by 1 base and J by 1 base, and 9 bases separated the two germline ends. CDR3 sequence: CASSLNGGSNQPQHF. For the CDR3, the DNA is TGCGCCAGCAGCTTGAACGGGGGGAGCAATCAGCCCCAGCATTTT. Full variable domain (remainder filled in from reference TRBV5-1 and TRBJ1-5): KAGVTQTPRYLIKTRGQQVTLSCSPISGHRSVSWYQQTPGQGLQFLFEYFSETQRNKGNFPGRFSGRQFSNSRSEMNVSTLELGDSALYLCASSLNGGSNQPQHFGDGTRLSIL.

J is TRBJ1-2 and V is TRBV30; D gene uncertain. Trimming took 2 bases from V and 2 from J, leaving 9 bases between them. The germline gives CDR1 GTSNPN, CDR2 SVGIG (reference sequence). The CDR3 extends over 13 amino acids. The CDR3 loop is CAWSIKGNYGYTF. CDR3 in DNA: TGTGCCTGGAGTATCAAAGGGAACTATGGCTACACCTTC.

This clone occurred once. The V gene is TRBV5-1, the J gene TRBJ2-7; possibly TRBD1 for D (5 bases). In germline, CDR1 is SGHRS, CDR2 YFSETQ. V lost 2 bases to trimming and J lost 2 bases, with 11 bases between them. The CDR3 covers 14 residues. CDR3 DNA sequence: TGCGCCAGCAGCTTAGGTGACAGCCCCTACGAGCAGTACTTC. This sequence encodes CASSLGDSPYEQYF.

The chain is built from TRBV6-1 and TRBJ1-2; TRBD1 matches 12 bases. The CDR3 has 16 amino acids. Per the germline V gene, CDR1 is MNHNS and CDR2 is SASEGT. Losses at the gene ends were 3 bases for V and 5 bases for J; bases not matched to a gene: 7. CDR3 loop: CASSEPGQGAPYGYTF. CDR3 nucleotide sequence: TGTGCCAGCAGTGAGCCGGGACAGGGGGCTCCATATGGCTACACCTTC.

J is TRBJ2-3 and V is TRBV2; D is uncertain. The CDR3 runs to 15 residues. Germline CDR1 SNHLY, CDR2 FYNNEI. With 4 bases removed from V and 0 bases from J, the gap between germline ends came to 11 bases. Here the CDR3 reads CASSGALTSTDTQYF. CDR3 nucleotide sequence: TGTGCCAGCAGTGGGGCTCTCACTAGCACAGATACGCAGTATTTT.

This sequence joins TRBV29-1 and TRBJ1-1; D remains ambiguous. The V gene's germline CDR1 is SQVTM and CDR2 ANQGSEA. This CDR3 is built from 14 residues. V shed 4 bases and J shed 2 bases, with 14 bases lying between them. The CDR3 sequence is CSVVGRHQNTEAFF. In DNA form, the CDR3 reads TGCAGCGTTGTGGGCAGGCACCAAAACACTGAAGCTTTCTTT.

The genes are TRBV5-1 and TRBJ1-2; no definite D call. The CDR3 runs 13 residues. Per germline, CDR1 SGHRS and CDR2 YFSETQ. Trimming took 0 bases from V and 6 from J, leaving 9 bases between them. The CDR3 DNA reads TGCGCCAGCAGCTTGGAGGGAGTCGATGGCTACACCTTC. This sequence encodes CASSLEGVDGYTF.

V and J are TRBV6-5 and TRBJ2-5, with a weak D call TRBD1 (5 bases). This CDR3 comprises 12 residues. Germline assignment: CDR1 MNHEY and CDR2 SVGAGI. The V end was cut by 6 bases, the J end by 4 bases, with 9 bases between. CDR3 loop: CASRLRGETQYF. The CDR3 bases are TGTGCCAGCAGGCTAAGGGGAGAGACCCAGTACTTC.

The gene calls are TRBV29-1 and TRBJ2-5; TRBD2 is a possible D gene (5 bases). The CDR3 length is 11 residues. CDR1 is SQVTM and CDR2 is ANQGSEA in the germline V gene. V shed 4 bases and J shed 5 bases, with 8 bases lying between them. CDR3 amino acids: CSVVVAETQYF. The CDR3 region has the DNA TGCAGCGTTGTGGTAGCGGAGACCCAGTACTTC. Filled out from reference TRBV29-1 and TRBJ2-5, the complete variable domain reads SAVISQKPSRDICQRGTSLTIQCQVDSQVTMMFWYRQQPGQSLTLIATANQGSEATYESGFVIDKFPISRPNLTFSTLTVSNMSPEDSSIYLCSVVVAETQYFGPGTRLLVL.

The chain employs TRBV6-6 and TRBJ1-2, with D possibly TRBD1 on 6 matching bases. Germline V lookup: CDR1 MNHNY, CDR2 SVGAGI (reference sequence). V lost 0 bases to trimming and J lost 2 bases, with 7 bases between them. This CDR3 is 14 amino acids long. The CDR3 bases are TGTGCCAGCAGTTACTCCGACAGGAACTATGGCTACACCTTC. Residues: CASSYSDRNYGYTF.

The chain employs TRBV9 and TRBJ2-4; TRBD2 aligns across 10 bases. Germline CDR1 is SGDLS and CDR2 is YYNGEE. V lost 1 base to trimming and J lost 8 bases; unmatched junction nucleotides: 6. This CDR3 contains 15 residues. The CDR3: CASSVSPAGGHIQYF. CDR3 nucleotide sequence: TGTGCCAGCAGCGTATCTCCAGCGGGGGGGCACATTCAGTACTTC.

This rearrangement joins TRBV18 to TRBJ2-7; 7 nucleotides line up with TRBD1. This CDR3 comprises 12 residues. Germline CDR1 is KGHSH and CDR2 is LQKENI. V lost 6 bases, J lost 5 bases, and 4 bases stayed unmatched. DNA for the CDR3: TGTGCCAGCTCGCGAACAGGGGACGAGCAGTACTTC. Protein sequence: CASSRTGDEQYF. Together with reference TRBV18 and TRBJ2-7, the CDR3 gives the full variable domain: NAGVMQNPRHLVRRRGQEARLRCSPMKGHSHVYWYRQLPEEGLKFMVYLQKENIIDESGMPKERFSAEFPKEGPSILRIQQVVRGDSAAYFCASSRTGDEQYFGPGTRLTVT.

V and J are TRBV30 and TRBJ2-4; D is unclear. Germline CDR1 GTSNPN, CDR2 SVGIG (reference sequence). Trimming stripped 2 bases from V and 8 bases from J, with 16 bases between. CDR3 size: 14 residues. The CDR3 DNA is TGTGCCTGGAGTCAGCTATCTCTAGACCACATTCAGTACTTC. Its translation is CAWSQLSLDHIQYF.

The CDR3 sequence: CASGKDRVNEQFF. CDR3 DNA: TGTGCTAGTGGTAAGGACAGGGTGAATGAGCAGTTCTTC. The rearrangement uses TRBV12-5 and TRBJ2-1; TRBD1 matches at 8 bases. This CDR3 region has 13 residues. With V trimmed by 5 bases and J by 7 bases, 4 bases remained unmatched. Germline V lookup: CDR1 LGHNT, CDR2 FRNRAP. Drawing the rest from reference TRBV12-5 and TRBJ2-1, the complete variable domain is DARVTQTPRHKVTEMGQEVTMRCQPILGHNTVFWYRQTMMQGLELLAYFRNRAPLDDSGMPKDRFSAEMPDATLATLKIQPSEPRDSAVYFCASGKDRVNEQFFGPGTRLTVL.

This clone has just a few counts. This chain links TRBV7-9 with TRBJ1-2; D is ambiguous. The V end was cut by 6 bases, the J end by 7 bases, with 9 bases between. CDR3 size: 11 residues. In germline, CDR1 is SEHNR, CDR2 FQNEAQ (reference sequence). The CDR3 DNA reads TGTGCCAGCAGGACAATCGGTGGCTACACCTTC. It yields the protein CASRTIGGYTF.

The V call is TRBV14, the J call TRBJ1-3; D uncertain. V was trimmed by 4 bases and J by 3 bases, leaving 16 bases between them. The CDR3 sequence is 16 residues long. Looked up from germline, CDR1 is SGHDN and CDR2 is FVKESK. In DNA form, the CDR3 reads TGTGCCAGCAGCCGATACCACAGTAACGTTGGAAACACCATATATTTT. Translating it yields CASSRYHSNVGNTIYF.

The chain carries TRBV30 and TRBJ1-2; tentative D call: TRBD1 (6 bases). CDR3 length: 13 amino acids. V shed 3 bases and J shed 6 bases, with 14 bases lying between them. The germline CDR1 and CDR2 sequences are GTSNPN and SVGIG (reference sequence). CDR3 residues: CAWSLGGVHGYTF. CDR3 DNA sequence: TGTGCCTGGAGCCTAGGGGGGGTACATGGCTACACCTTC.

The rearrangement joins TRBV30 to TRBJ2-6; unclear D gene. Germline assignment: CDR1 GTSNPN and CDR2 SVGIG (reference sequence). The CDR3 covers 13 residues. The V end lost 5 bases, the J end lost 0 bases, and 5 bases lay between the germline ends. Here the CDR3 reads CAWAYSGANVLTF. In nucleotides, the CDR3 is TGTGCCTGGGCATACTCTGGGGCCAACGTCCTGACTTTC.

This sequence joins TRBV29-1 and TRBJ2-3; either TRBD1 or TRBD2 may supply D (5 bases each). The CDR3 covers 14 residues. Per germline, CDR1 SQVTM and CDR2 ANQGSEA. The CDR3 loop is CSGEGTPGTDTQYF. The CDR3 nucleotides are TGCAGTGGAGAAGGGACCCCCGGCACAGATACGCAGTATTTT.

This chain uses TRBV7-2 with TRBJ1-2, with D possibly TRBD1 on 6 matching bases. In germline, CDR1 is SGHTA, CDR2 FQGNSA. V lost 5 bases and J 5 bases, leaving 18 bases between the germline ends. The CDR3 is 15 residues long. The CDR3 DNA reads TGTGCCAGCAGCCCTCAACAGGGACTTGGGTATGGCTACACCTTC. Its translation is CASSPQQGLGYGYTF.

The CDR3 region has the DNA TGCAGCGTTGAAGATCGACGGGCGGCCTACACCTTC. Translation gives CSVEDRRAAYTF. The V gene is TRBV29-1, the J gene TRBJ1-2; no reliable D call. The CDR3 consists of 12 residues. The V and J ends lost 0 bases and 10 bases respectively, with 12 bases between them. The germline gives CDR1 SQVTM, CDR2 ANQGSEA.